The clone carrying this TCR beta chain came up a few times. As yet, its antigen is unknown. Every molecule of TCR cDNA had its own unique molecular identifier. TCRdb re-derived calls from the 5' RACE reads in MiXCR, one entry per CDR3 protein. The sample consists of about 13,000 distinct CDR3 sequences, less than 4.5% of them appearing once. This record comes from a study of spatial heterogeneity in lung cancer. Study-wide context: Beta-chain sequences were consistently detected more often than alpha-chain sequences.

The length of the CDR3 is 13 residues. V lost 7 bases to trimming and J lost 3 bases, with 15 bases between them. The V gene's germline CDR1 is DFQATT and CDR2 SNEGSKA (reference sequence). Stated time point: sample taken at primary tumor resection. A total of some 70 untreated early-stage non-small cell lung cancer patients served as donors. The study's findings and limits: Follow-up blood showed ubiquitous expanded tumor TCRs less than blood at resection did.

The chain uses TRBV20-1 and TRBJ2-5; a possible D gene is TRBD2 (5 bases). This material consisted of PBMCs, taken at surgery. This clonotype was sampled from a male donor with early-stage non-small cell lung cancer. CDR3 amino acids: CSDRVEGKETQYF. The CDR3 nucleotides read TGCAGTGACCGCGTCGAGGGTAAAGAGACCCAGTACTTC.